This T cell receptor beta chain was sequenced during a study of T cells in Graves' hyperthyroidism and ophthalmopathy. Study results and limitations: Separation of ophthalmopathy from stable hyperthyroidism was achieved by a 13 V-J model.

Extraction of PBMCs used roughly 10 ml of fresh peripheral blood. This clonotype was seen many times. Its antigen is as yet unknown. Germline CDR1 reads DFQATT; CDR2 reads SNEGSKA (reference sequence). The CDR3 runs to 13 residues. V was clipped by 4 bases and J by 2 bases, with 12 bases between them. RNA transcripts yielded amplified TCR beta CDR3 regions. The HTBI primer set served for first-round RT-PCR of the TCR CDR3. Each CDR3 protein gets one entry after TCRdb re-called the multiplex PCR reads with MiXCR. The sample lists hundreds of thousands of distinct CDR3 sequences; about 14% were seen once.

The source of this sequence is a woman aged 40 to 50 with Graves' ophthalmopathy. The source material was blood. V and J are TRBV20-1 and TRBJ2-7; weak D call: TRBD1 (6 bases). The DNA of the CDR3 is TGCAGTGCTACCGGGACAAAGACCTACGAGCAGTACTTC. This gives the protein CSATGTKTYEQYF.